This T cell receptor beta chain appears in the sequencing data of a study of cytomegalovirus exposure and HLA in healthy donors. Turning to the study itself: A subsequent analysis stated that the 100 to 150 validation repertoires were run on the same platform as the roughly 670 first-cohort repertoires. General study points: Among TCR beta chains, those listed as cytomegalovirus-associated numbered over 150.

The V gene's germline CDR1 is MGHRA and CDR2 YSYEKL. The CDR3 is 13 amino acids. Trimming at V came to 5 bases and at J to 5 bases, leaving 2 bases not matched to a gene. Comments on this clone: Its target is unknown.

Some clones are missing from TCRdb's copy, which holds only in-frame ones; the method was immunoSEQ multiplex PCR. The table lists about 21,000 clones, 95% to 97% of them singletons. This TCR was sampled from a man in his thirties or forties in good health and CMV-seropositive. The sample taken for sequencing was PBMCs. The chain combines TRBV4-1 with TRBJ1-4; 7 bases align to TRBD1. In DNA form, the CDR3 reads TGCGCCAGCAGCGACAGGGAGAATGAAAAACTGTTTTTT. This translates into CASSDRENEKLFF.